The 28 T cell receptor beta chains given below trace back to one sample, sequenced in a study of blood T cell repertoires in COVID-19. The protocol was immunoSEQ multiplex PCR, while the TCRdb copy is restricted to in-frame clones and leaves out a portion. This repertoire shows 130,000 to 150,000 clones, 70% to 85% found once; its top ten account for roughly 3%. Sequencing was carried out using peripheral blood. These receptors were collected from a woman aged 80 or over with acute or convalescent COVID-19.

This chain links TRBV6-7 with TRBJ2-2; 8 positions match TRBD2. TRBV6-7 counts as an open reading frame of uncertain function. There are 16 residues in the CDR3. The trim removed 6 bases at V and 4 bases at J, leaving 10 bases unmatched. The CDR3 nucleotides read TGTGCCAGCAGCCCCCGCGCGGGGGGCGGCACCGGGGAGCTGTTTTTT. Its translation: CASSPRAGGGTGELFF.

J is TRBJ2-7 and V is TRBV7-9, with D tentatively TRBD1 (6 bases). Trimming removed 8 bases from V and 5 bases from J, with 19 bases in between. The V gene's germline CDR1 is SEHNR and CDR2 FQNEAQ (reference sequence). CDR3 length: 14 residues. The CDR3 loop reads CASADRYQRDEQYF. CDR3 bases: TGTGCCAGCGCCGACAGGTATCAACGGGACGAGCAGTACTTC.

V and J are TRBV29-1 and TRBJ2-3; TRBD2 is a possible D gene (5 bases). Per the germline V gene, CDR1 is SQVTM and CDR2 is ANQGSEA. Trimming removed 7 bases from V and 5 bases from J, with 13 bases in between. The CDR3 has 12 residues. The DNA of the CDR3 is TGCAGCGAGGCGGGCTCCGGAGATACGCAGTATTTT. Its translation: CSEAGSGDTQYF.

The V call is TRBV13, the J call TRBJ1-1, with a weak D call TRBD1 (6 bases). V was shortened by 2 bases and J by 1 base, with 11 bases between the two germline ends. CDR1 is PRHDT and CDR2 is FYEKMQ in the germline V gene (reference sequence). CDR3 length: 15 residues. CDR3 sequence reads: CASSLRQGPNTEAFF. CDR3 bases: TGTGCCAGCAGCTTACGTCAGGGGCCGAACACTGAAGCTTTCTTT.

This clone came up a few times. The rearrangement links TRBV2 to TRBJ1-2, with D possibly being TRBD1 (5 bases). CDR3 length equals 12 residues. Trimming pared 7 bases from V and 3 bases from J, leaving 9 bases between. The germline CDR1 and CDR2 sequences are SNHLY and FYNNEI. CDR3 sequence: CASNRGDYGYTF. The CDR3 bases are TGTGCCAGCAATCGGGGGGACTATGGCTACACCTTC.

In the case of this clone: Within the sample, other DNA sequences also encode this same CDR3. V gene TRBV5-1 combines with J gene TRBJ1-4; the match to TRBD1 covers 9 bases. The germline gives CDR1 SGHRS, CDR2 YFSETQ. V shed 2 bases and J 5 bases; nucleotides not matched to a gene: 1. CDR3 length: 14 amino acids. CDR3 residues: CASSLQGANEKLFF. In nucleotides, the CDR3 is TGCGCCAGCAGCTTACAGGGGGCGAATGAAAAACTGTTTTTT.

This chain connects TRBV24-1 to TRBJ1-2; 8 nucleotides align to TRBD1. Germline CDR1 reads KGHDR; CDR2 reads SFDVKD. CDR3 length: 18 residues. Trimming removed 0 bases from V and 6 bases from J; junction bases left unmatched: 14. DNA for the CDR3: TGTGCCACCAGTGATTTGTTTGGGACAGGCAGTTCCTTCGATGGCTACACCTTC. Translation gives CATSDLFGTGSSFDGYTF.

The J gene is TRBJ2-5, the V gene TRBV10-1; TRBD2 matches at 7 bases. Germline V gives CDR1 WNHNN, CDR2 SYGVQD (reference sequence). CDR3 length: 13 residues. Trimming took 4 bases from V and 6 from J; bases not matched to a gene: 5. CDR3: CASSAGGGKTQYF. For the CDR3, the DNA is TGCGCCAGCAGTGCGGGGGGTGGTAAGACCCAGTACTTC.

The chain couples TRBV9 to TRBJ2-5, with a tentative D call TRBD1 (5 bases). The V end lost 2 bases, the J end lost 4 bases, and 21 bases lay between the germline ends. This CDR3 has 17 amino acids. Germline V gene data show CDR1 as SGDLS and CDR2 as YYNGEE. Here the CDR3 reads CASSVAQGNSLGETQYF. CDR3 coding DNA: TGTGCCAGCAGCGTCGCCCAGGGCAACTCCTTGGGAGAGACCCAGTACTTC.

This clone was seen more than once but under ten times. This rearrangement joins TRBV11-1 to TRBJ2-5; the match to TRBD2 covers 7 bases. Trimming removed 5 bases from V and 4 bases from J; junction bases left unmatched: 7. CDR1 and CDR2 (germline): SGHAT, FQDESV (reference sequence). The CDR3 has 14 amino acids. CDR3 sequence (DNA): TGTGCCAGCAGCCCAGGACTAGTAGGAGAGACCCAGTACTTC. Protein sequence: CASSPGLVGETQYF.

The table lists this clone with a few counts. The chain combines TRBV24-1 with TRBJ1-6, with 9 bases lining up with TRBD1. Germline V gene sequence: CDR1 KGHDR, CDR2 SFDVKD. The CDR3 is 13 amino acids. J lost 10 bases, V lost 10 bases, and 7 bases had no gene match. The CDR3 protein is CATGQGEESPLHF. CDR3 coding DNA: TGTGCCACGGGACAGGGCGAGGAGTCACCCCTCCACTTT.

This chain links TRBV7-3 with TRBJ1-4; D is perhaps TRBD1 (5 bases). Germline CDR1 SGHTA, CDR2 FQGTGA. The CDR3 totals 15 residues. V was trimmed by 5 bases and J by 3 bases, leaving 13 bases between them. CDR3 protein: CASSPQGGPNEKLFF. The CDR3 DNA reads TGTGCCAGCAGCCCTCAGGGTGGTCCTAATGAAAAACTGTTTTTT.

The chain has TRBV18 and TRBJ1-2; TRBD1 is a possible D gene (5 bases). CDR3 size: 12 residues. The V gene lost 7 bases and the J gene lost 2 bases, with 8 bases spanning the gap. CDR1 is KGHSH, CDR2 LQKENI, per germline. CDR3 residues: CASFAGNYGYTF. The CDR3 coding sequence is TGTGCCAGCTTCGCAGGGAACTATGGCTACACCTTC.

V and J are TRBV7-3 and TRBJ2-2, with D perhaps TRBD2 (7 bases). V was clipped by 2 bases and J by 4 bases, with 17 bases between them. Germline lookup yields CDR1 SGHTA and CDR2 FQGTGA. The CDR3 runs to 17 residues. For the CDR3, the DNA is TGTGCCAGCAGCTTATACGTACGGGGGGCGCGCACCGGGGAGCTGTTTTTT. This sequence encodes CASSLYVRGARTGELFF. Full variable domain (outside the CDR3, taken from reference TRBV7-3 and TRBJ2-2): GAGVSQTPSNKVTEKGKYVELRCDPISGHTALYWYRQSLGQGPEFLIYFQGTGAADDSGLPNDRFFAVRPEGSVSTLKIQRTERGDSAVYLCASSLYVRGARTGELFFGEGSRLTVL.

J is TRBJ2-7 and V is TRBV19; D is possibly TRBD1 (7 bases). Trimming removed 4 bases from V and 2 bases from J, with 27 bases in between. The CDR3 runs 19 residues. CDR1 and CDR2 from the germline V gene are LNHDA and SQIVND (reference sequence). CDR3: CASSNHFGSAGQRTYEQYF. CDR3 sequence (DNA): TGTGCCAGTAGTAATCATTTTGGTTCGGCGGGACAGAGGACCTACGAGCAGTACTTC.

This clone was counted only a few times. The gene calls are TRBV7-9 and TRBJ1-5, with no clear D. Trimming shortened V by 5 bases and J by 9 bases, and 20 bases separated the two germline ends. The germline V gene has CDR1 SEHNR and CDR2 FQNEAQ (reference sequence). The CDR3 loop spans 15 amino acids. This CDR3 reads CASSSSGLPEAPQHF. CDR3 coding DNA: TGTGCCAGCAGCAGCTCCGGGCTCCCGGAGGCGCCCCAGCATTTT.

The chain is built from TRBV5-4 and TRBJ2-4; 7 bases match TRBD2. Germline CDR1 SGHNT, CDR2 YYREEE (reference sequence). The J segment lost 8 bases and the V segment lost 4 bases, leaving 6 bases of the junction unmatched. The CDR3 covers 13 residues. CDR3: CASSLAGRHIQYF. CDR3 nucleotides: TGTGCCAGCAGCCTAGCCGGGAGGCACATTCAGTACTTC.

A few counts support this clone. Here the CDR3 DNA reads TGCGCCAGCAGCGCGCAACGGGGTAATGAGCAGTTCTTC. It codes for CASSAQRGNEQFF. The chain combines TRBV10-1 with TRBJ2-1; D possibly corresponds to TRBD2 (5 bases). Per the germline V gene, CDR1 is WNHNN and CDR2 is SYGVQD (reference sequence). There are 13 residues in the CDR3. Trimming took off 6 bases at V and 7 bases at J, with 13 bases between the two ends.

The chain carries TRBV18 and TRBJ1-4, with 8 nucleotides matching TRBD1. This CDR3 region has 16 residues. V trimming: 3 bases; J trimming: 8 bases; junction bases outside the gene matches: 11. Germline V gene lookup returns CDR1 KGHSH and CDR2 LQKENI. The CDR3, as DNA: TGTGCCAGCTCACCGAACGACAGGGGATCGGGCGAAAAACTGTTTTTT. This codes for CASSPNDRGSGEKLFF.

This rearrangement joins TRBV7-3 to TRBJ2-1, with 12 bases aligning to TRBD2. This CDR3 contains 16 residues. V lost 5 bases and J lost 4; bases outside the gene matches: 6. Germline V gene sequence: CDR1 SGHTA, CDR2 FQGTGA. CDR3 residues: CASSPLAGGTYNEQFF. In DNA, the CDR3 is TGTGCCAGCAGCCCCCTAGCGGGGGGGACGTACAATGAGCAGTTCTTC.

The chain links TRBV24-1 to TRBJ2-2, with D perhaps matching TRBD2 (6 bases). The V end was cut by 5 bases, the J end by 5 bases, with 11 bases between. Germline V CDR1 and CDR2: KGHDR, SFDVKD. The CDR3 is made up of 14 amino acids. As DNA, the CDR3 is TGTGCCACCAGTGCGGCGGGGCATACCGGGGAGCTGTTTTTT. It encodes CATSAAGHTGELFF.

The rearrangement joins TRBV11-2 to TRBJ1-2; a weak D match, TRBD1 (6 bases). Germline CDR1 is SGHAT and CDR2 is FQNNGV. Trimming pared 4 bases from V and 8 bases from J, leaving 17 bases between. There are 14 residues in the CDR3. CDR3 nucleotide sequence: TGTGCCAGCAGCTCAACCAGGGGATCGCGCGGCTACACCTTC. Its protein product is CASSSTRGSRGYTF.

The V and J genes are TRBV9 and TRBJ1-3; 8 bases align to TRBD1. The germline gives CDR1 SGDLS, CDR2 YYNGEE. J gave up 0 bases and V 0 bases, and 2 bases lay outside the gene matches. This CDR3 has 16 residues. CDR3 sequence: CASSVAQGASGNTIYF. The CDR3 coding sequence is TGTGCCAGCAGCGTAGCTCAGGGGGCCTCTGGAAACACCATATATTTT.

The chain combines TRBV7-2 with TRBJ1-6; tentative D call: TRBD1 (5 bases). The CDR3 contains 15 residues. The germline CDR1 and CDR2 sequences are SGHTA and FQGNSA. V was shortened by 1 base and J by 7 bases, with 11 bases between the two germline ends. CDR3 sequence reads: CASSLVEGRNSPLHF. DNA of the CDR3: TGTGCCAGCAGCTTAGTTGAGGGGAGGAATTCACCCCTCCACTTT.

This clone was seen repeatedly, ten times or more. CDR3 DNA sequence: TGCGCCAGCAGCCAAGTTCGTATGGACAGCCAGTACAATGAGCAGTTCTTC. Protein sequence: CASSQVRMDSQYNEQFF. The chain combines TRBV4-3 with TRBJ2-1; D may be TRBD1 (6 bases). The CDR3 totals 17 residues. From germline, CDR1 is LGHNA and CDR2 YSLEER. V was pared by 1 base and J by 4 bases, with 17 bases between.

The rearrangement joins TRBV6-6 to TRBJ1-1, with TRBD1 matching 9 bases. There are 17 residues in the CDR3. The germline V gene has CDR1 MNHNY and CDR2 SVGAGI (reference sequence). Trimming took 5 bases from V and 4 from J; bases not matched to a gene: 14. The CDR3 sequence: CASSPLPGQGSATEAFF. CDR3 DNA: TGTGCCAGCAGTCCTCTGCCGGGACAGGGTTCCGCCACTGAAGCTTTCTTT.

V gene TRBV5-6 combines with J gene TRBJ2-7; 7 bases match TRBD1. Germline CDR1 is SGHDT and CDR2 is YYEEEE. This CDR3 contains 16 residues. With V trimmed by 0 bases and J by 1 base, 7 bases remained unmatched. Here the CDR3 DNA reads TGTGCCAGCAGCTTGGCCGGAGACAGGGCGTCCTACGAGCAGTACTTC. Translated, it gives CASSLAGDRASYEQYF.

The gene calls are TRBV9 and TRBJ1-1; D is uncertain. The CDR3 runs 14 residues. V gave up 0 bases and J gave up 1 base, with 7 bases separating them. Per the germline V gene, CDR1 is SGDLS and CDR2 is YYNGEE. This chain's CDR3 is CASSVGDKNTEAFF. CDR3 sequence (DNA): TGTGCCAGCAGCGTAGGAGACAAGAACACTGAAGCTTTCTTT.